These T cell receptor beta chains were read from a single sample in a study of blood T cell repertoires in COVID-19. Clones were sequenced by immunoSEQ multiplex PCR, and TCRdb holds only the in-frame ones, with some missing. The data contain 200,000 to 250,000 clones, 86% of them singletons. What was sequenced was peripheral blood. Receptors originate from a woman of 80 years or more with COVID-19, enrolled during active disease. Each CDR3 is given with its conserved first and last residue. The order of the fields is clone size, J gene, V gene, D gene, CDR3 protein, CDR3 DNA. A D gene is named only where the DNA matches it firmly. Expanded clones get a size class; other rows say once, few or many, or leave the size out.

>-|TRBJ2-2|TRBV5-1|TRBD2
CASSLLAGDTGELFF
TGCGCCAGCAGCTTACTAGCGGGGGACACCGGGGAGCTGTTTTTT
>once|TRBJ1-3|TRBV25-1|-
CASMSLRSSSGNTIYF
TGTGCCAGCATGAGCCTCCGGTCGAGCTCTGGAAACACCATATATTTT
>-|TRBJ1-2|TRBV19|TRBD1
CASSVTDRGHYGYTF
TGTGCCAGTAGTGTGACCGACAGGGGCCACTATGGCTACACCTTC
>-|TRBJ1-5|TRBV10-3|-
CAISDQGTGQPQHF
TGTGCCATCAGTGATCAGGGGACGGGTCAGCCCCAGCATTTT
>-|TRBJ1-5|TRBV29-1|-
CSLSNMPQHF
TGCAGCCTCTCCAACATGCCCCAGCATTTT
>-|TRBJ2-1|TRBV4-2|-
CASSQGGQIYNEQFF
TGTGCCAGCAGCCAGGGCGGGCAGATTTACAATGAGCAGTTCTTC
>-|TRBJ2-1|TRBV11-3|-
CASSPGTPPVYEQFF
TGTGCCAGCAGCCCCGGGACTCCCCCGGTTTATGAGCAGTTCTTC
>once|TRBJ1-2|TRBV2|TRBD1
CASDWTGGGNYGYTF
TGTGCCAGCGACTGGACAGGGGGGGGAAACTATGGCTACACCTTC
>-|TRBJ1-3|TRBV20-1|-
CSASIVPGNTIYF
TGCAGTGCTAGTATAGTGCCTGGAAACACCATATATTTT
>few|TRBJ1-1|TRBV2|TRBD1
CATADRLNTEAFF
TGTGCCACCGCGGACAGGTTGAACACTGAAGCTTTCTTT
>-|TRBJ2-3|TRBV19|TRBD2
CASRKRGTTDTQYF
TGTGCCAGTCGCAAGCGGGGGACCACAGATACGCAGTATTTT
>-|TRBJ1-3|TRBV28|-
CASNSAGIGNTIYF
TGTGCCAGCAACTCCGCAGGGATAGGAAACACCATATATTTT
>-|TRBJ2-1|TRBV28|-
CASSPYGQGPYNEQFF
TGTGCCAGCAGTCCGTACGGACAAGGGCCCTACAATGAGCAGTTCTTC
>once|TRBJ1-2|TRBV28|TRBD1
CASGTGGLIYGYTF
TGTGCCAGCGGGACAGGGGGACTTATCTATGGCTACACCTTC
>-|TRBJ1-3|TRBV7-7|-
CASSQSTGSGNTIYF
TGTGCCAGCAGCCAATCAACAGGGTCTGGAAACACCATATATTTT
>-|TRBJ1-1|TRBV6-5|-
CASSYVGAQNTEAFF
TGTGCCAGCAGTTACGTGGGAGCTCAGAACACTGAAGCTTTCTTT
>-|TRBJ2-5|TRBV9|TRBD2
CASSASGGAGETQYF
TGTGCCAGCAGCGCTAGCGGGGGGGCCGGGGAGACCCAGTACTTC
>-|TRBJ1-6|TRBV27|-
CASSLYDSNSPLHF
TGTGCCAGCAGTTTATATGACAGTAATTCACCCCTCCACTTT
>-|TRBJ1-2|TRBV14|TRBD1
CASSQGQGELYGYTF
TGTGCCAGCAGCCAGGGACAGGGAGAACTCTATGGCTACACCTTC
>-|TRBJ2-5|TRBV28|TRBD2
CASSLRAGEETQYF
TGTGCCAGCAGTTTACGGGCGGGGGAAGAGACCCAGTACTTC
>-|TRBJ1-1|TRBV7-9|-
CASSLTRAFF
TGTGCCAGCAGCTTAACCCGGGCTTTCTTT
>-|TRBJ2-7|TRBV4-2|TRBD2
CASSQDAGTSGVYEQYF
TGTGCCAGCAGCCAAGACGCCGGGACTAGCGGGGTTTACGAGCAGTACTTC
>-|TRBJ1-1|TRBV6-2/TRBV6-3|-
CASSRSSPTEAFF
TGTGCCAGCAGTCGGTCTAGCCCTACTGAAGCTTTCTTT
>-|TRBJ2-2|TRBV4-1|TRBD1
CASSQEGGQGGFGELFF
TGCGCCAGCAGCCAAGAGGGAGGACAGGGGGGTTTCGGGGAGCTGTTTTTT
>-|TRBJ1-2|TRBV4-2|TRBD1
CASSQDQARGAGYTF
TGTGCCAGCAGCCAAGACCAAGCCAGGGGGGCTGGCTACACCTTC
>-|TRBJ2-1|TRBV7-2|-
CASSPTRNPVEFF
TGTGCCAGCAGTCCGACTAGAAATCCAGTCGAGTTCTTC
>-|TRBJ1-2|TRBV25-1|-
CASSEGGQGPYGYTF
TGTGCCAGCAGTGAGGGAGGCCAGGGACCATATGGCTACACCTTC
>-|TRBJ1-4|TRBV20-1|-
CSAWTDEKLFF
TGCAGTGCTTGGACAGATGAAAAACTGTTTTTT
>-|TRBJ1-5|TRBV6-5|TRBD1
CASRPGTGENQPQHF
TGTGCCAGCAGACCTGGGACAGGGGAAAATCAGCCCCAGCATTTT
>-|TRBJ2-7|TRBV11-2|-
CASSLESPRGRTTYEQYF
TGTGCCAGCAGCTTAGAATCCCCCCGGGGGAGGACGACCTACGAGCAGTACTTC
>-|TRBJ1-2|TRBV6-1|TRBD1
CASSEHGQGTGYTF
TGTGCCAGCAGTGAACATGGACAGGGTACCGGCTACACCTTC
>-|TRBJ2-1|TRBV5-1|TRBD1
CASSIGQGGGEQFF
TGCGCCAGCAGCATAGGACAGGGCGGTGGTGAGCAGTTCTTC
>-|TRBJ2-1|TRBV5-1|TRBD1
CASSPDGTGNYNEQFF
TGCGCCAGCAGCCCGGACGGGACAGGGAACTACAATGAGCAGTTCTTC
>few|TRBJ1-2|TRBV3-1/TRBV3-2|-
CASSQTANYGYTF
TGTGCCAGCAGCCAGACAGCCAACTATGGCTACACCTTC
>-|TRBJ1-1|TRBV7-9|-
CASSREAALNTEAFF
TGTGCCAGCAGCCGGGAGGCCGCCCTGAACACTGAAGCTTTCTTT
>-|TRBJ1-1|TRBV7-3|-
CASSVDSYTEAFF
TGTGCCAGCAGCGTAGACAGTTACACTGAAGCTTTCTTT
>-|TRBJ1-3|TRBV7-2|TRBD1
CASSLGTGTKNTIYF
TGTGCCAGCAGCCTAGGGACAGGGACCAAGAACACCATATATTTT
>-|TRBJ1-2|TRBV3-1/TRBV3-2|TRBD1
CASSQAKDRVSYGYTF
TGTGCCAGCAGCCAAGCAAAGGACAGGGTATCATATGGCTACACCTTC
>once|TRBJ2-6|TRBV19|TRBD1
CASSDRGSGANVLTF
TGTGCCAGTAGTGACAGGGGTTCTGGGGCCAACGTCCTGACTTTC
>-|TRBJ1-5|TRBV18|-
CASSPNGSNQPQHF
TGTGCCAGCTCACCGAACGGTAGCAATCAGCCCCAGCATTTT
>-|TRBJ2-3|TRBV3-1/TRBV3-2|-
CASSQSIGGTDTQYF
TGTGCCAGCAGCCAATCCATCGGGGGCACAGATACGCAGTATTTT
>-|TRBJ2-2|TRBV2|-
CASRPTAAGELFF
TGTGCCAGCAGACCCACTGCGGCCGGGGAGCTGTTTTTT
>-|TRBJ1-2|TRBV25-1|-
CASSDQRGIYGYTF
TGTGCCAGCAGTGATCAGCGCGGGATCTATGGCTACACCTTC
>-|TRBJ1-6|TRBV2|TRBD1
CASEGASSYNSPLHF
TGTGCCAGCGAGGGGGCGAGCTCCTATAATTCACCCCTCCACTTT
>-|TRBJ2-7|TRBV11-2|-
CASSLRIGWGSSYEQYF
TGTGCCAGCAGCTTAAGAATAGGGTGGGGCAGCTCCTACGAGCAGTACTTC
>-|TRBJ2-7|TRBV15|-
CATSRVSTPRSGEQYF
TGTGCCACCAGCAGAGTTTCTACGCCGCGGAGCGGCGAGCAGTACTTC
>-|TRBJ2-2|TRBV10-3|TRBD1
CAIGGTGSTGELFF
TGTGCCATCGGTGGGACAGGATCTACCGGGGAGCTGTTTTTT
>-|TRBJ1-2|TRBV5-4|-
CASRGGTLYGYTF
TGTGCCAGCAGGGGGGGTACTTTGTATGGCTACACCTTC
>-|TRBJ2-1|TRBV2|-
CASSDVVGGNNEQFF
TGTGCCAGCAGTGATGTGGTTGGAGGAAACAATGAGCAGTTCTTC